Below, 15 T cell receptor beta chains from the same sample are listed, as sequenced in a study of T-cell reconstitution after alpha-beta-depleted transplantation in children. A TCRbeta library incorporating unique molecular identifiers was prepared. TCRdb analysed the PCR reads with MiXCR anew, one entry per CDR3 protein. The sample consists of fewer than 750,000 distinct CDR3 sequences, over 20% of them appearing once. Sequencing was performed on PBMCs, taken before TCRalphabeta/CD19-depleted stem cell transplant. The receptors derive from a boy younger than two with Wiskott-Aldrich syndrome, due to receive a stem cell transplant.

This chain connects TRBV20-1 to TRBJ1-1; D not certain. Germline V gives CDR1 DFQATT, CDR2 SNEGSKA (reference sequence). V lost 3 bases to trimming and J lost 0 bases, with 14 bases between them. This CDR3 has 15 amino acids. The chain's CDR3 is CSASRPGTMNTEAFF. DNA of the CDR3: TGCAGTGCTAGTAGGCCGGGTACCATGAACACTGAAGCTTTCTTT.

The chain links TRBV6-5 to TRBJ1-1, with 7 bases aligning to TRBD1. Germline V gene sequence: CDR1 MNHEY, CDR2 SVGAGI. Trimming removed 6 bases from V and 0 bases from J; junction bases left unmatched: 1. The length of the CDR3 is 13 residues. The CDR3 bases are TGTGCCAGCAGGGGGACAGTGAACACTGAAGCTTTCTTT. It yields the protein CASRGTVNTEAFF.

In this sample, this clonotype turned up a few times. This sequence joins TRBV5-1 and TRBJ2-1; 9 nucleotides agree with TRBD2. Germline CDR1 SGHRS, CDR2 YFSETQ. V lost 3 bases to trimming and J lost 5 bases; unmatched junction nucleotides: 9. The CDR3 spans 16 residues. The CDR3 is CASSSEIAGAHNEQFF. The DNA for the CDR3 is TGCGCCAGCAGCTCGGAAATAGCGGGAGCCCACAATGAGCAGTTCTTC.

This clonotype came up a few times. The CDR3 here is CASSVTGGPYNEQFF. The CDR3 DNA is TGTGCCAGCAGTGTGACGGGAGGGCCCTACAATGAGCAGTTCTTC. The chain carries TRBV6-1 and TRBJ2-1; 8 positions match TRBD2. CDR1 is MNHNS, CDR2 SASEGT, per germline. V dropped 4 bases and J dropped 2; count of bases not matched to a gene: 4. This CDR3 contains 15 residues.

This clonotype showed up just a few times. This chain joins TRBV7-9 and TRBJ2-5, with D uncertain. Germline CDR1 SEHNR, CDR2 FQNEAQ (reference sequence). Trimming removed 2 bases from V and 0 bases from J, with 7 bases in between. This CDR3 has 14 amino acids. The CDR3 region has the DNA TGTGCCAGCAGCTTACAGCGCTACCAAGAGACCCAGTACTTC. Its protein is CASSLQRYQETQYF.

This clonotype was detected a few times. The V and J genes are TRBV4-1 and TRBJ2-1; TRBD2 matches at 10 bases. CDR3 length: 15 residues. Germline trimming cut 8 bases from V and 6 bases from J; bases unmatched to any gene: 10. Germline V gene lookup returns CDR1 MGHRA and CDR2 YSYEKL. The CDR3 DNA reads as TGCGCCAGCGGTAAAAAGCGGGAGGGCCGCAATGAGCAGTTCTTC. Amino acid sequence: CASGKKREGRNEQFF.

This clonotype showed up just a few times. This chain connects TRBV28 to TRBJ1-5, with TRBD1 as a possible D gene (5 bases). CDR1 is MDHEN and CDR2 is SYDVKM in the germline V gene. Trimming shortened V by 4 bases and J by 6 bases, and 16 bases separated the two germline ends. This CDR3 is built from 15 residues. CDR3 bases: TGTGCCAGCAGTTCCGATGACGGGGGGGGTCAGCCCCAGCATTTT. Translating it yields CASSSDDGGGQPQHF.

The chain combines TRBV20-1 with TRBJ2-5; the D call may be TRBD1 or TRBD2 (7 bases each). Germline V gives CDR1 DFQATT, CDR2 SNEGSKA (reference sequence). V lost 6 bases and J 4 bases, leaving 18 bases between the germline ends. The CDR3 loop spans 14 amino acids. As DNA, the CDR3 is TGCAGTGCCGGACTGGCAGGGGGGGGAGAGACCCAGTACTTC. Translated: CSAGLAGGGETQYF.

CDR3 bases: TGTGCCAGCAGTGGGACTAGCGGGAGAACATCCACAGATACGCAGTATTTT. Its translation is CASSGTSGRTSTDTQYF. This sequence joins TRBV12-3 or TRBV12-4 and TRBJ2-3; 14 bases are a match to TRBD2. The CDR3 covers 17 residues. V was clipped by 5 bases and J by 2 bases; unmatched bases: 6.

This clonotype was observed a few times. The J gene is TRBJ2-1, the V gene TRBV13; D may match TRBD1 or TRBD2 (5 bases each). The CDR3 totals 17 residues. V was cut by 9 bases and J by 0 bases, with 21 bases left in between. Germline-derived CDR1 and CDR2 are PRHDT and FYEKMQ (reference sequence). The CDR3 bases are TGTGCCAGTTCCCCCAGGCGTCCGAGGGGCTCCTACAATGAGCAGTTCTTC. Protein: CASSPRRPRGSYNEQFF.

This clonotype was recorded many times. This chain uses TRBV12-3 or TRBV12-4 with TRBJ2-1; D perhaps matches TRBD2 (6 bases). This CDR3 region has 14 residues. V lost 6 bases and J lost 0, with 9 bases in between. CDR3 residues: CASRRGSSYNEQFF. The CDR3 DNA is TGTGCCAGCAGGCGGGGTAGCTCCTACAATGAGCAGTTCTTC.

The chain carries TRBV5-1 and TRBJ2-6; D possibly matches TRBD1 or TRBD2 (5 bases each). Per germline, CDR1 SGHRS and CDR2 YFSETQ. This CDR3 region has 16 residues. V dropped 6 bases and J dropped 4 bases, with 17 bases sitting between them. The CDR3 DNA follows: TGCGCCAGCATGAAGGGCTTGGGGGTCGGGGCCAACGTCCTGACTTTC. It encodes CASMKGLGVGANVLTF.

This rearrangement joins TRBV20-1 to TRBJ2-7, with D perhaps TRBD2 (6 bases). The V gene's germline CDR1 is DFQATT and CDR2 SNEGSKA (reference sequence). V was pared by 0 bases and J by 2 bases, with 8 bases between. The CDR3 consists of 13 residues. The CDR3 reads CSARDWGAYEQYF. Here the CDR3 DNA reads TGCAGTGCTAGAGATTGGGGGGCCTACGAGCAGTACTTC.

The chain couples TRBV10-3 to TRBJ2-1, with D hard to call. The germline CDR1 and CDR2 sequences are ENHRY and SYGVKD. The CDR3 is 14 amino acids. The V end lost 3 bases, the J end lost 0 bases, and 6 bases lay between the germline ends. CDR3 sequence (DNA): TGTGCCATCAGTGACCCGAGCTCCTACAATGAGCAGTTCTTC. Translated: CAISDPSSYNEQFF.

The chain is built from TRBV7-9 and TRBJ2-1; no reliable D call. Germline values: CDR1 SEHNR, CDR2 FQNEAQ (reference sequence). This CDR3 contains 12 residues. V was clipped by 1 base and J by 9 bases, with 7 bases between them. The DNA of the CDR3 is TGTGCCAGCAGCTTAGTAGAGGCTGAGCAGTTCTTC. Its protein is CASSLVEAEQFF.